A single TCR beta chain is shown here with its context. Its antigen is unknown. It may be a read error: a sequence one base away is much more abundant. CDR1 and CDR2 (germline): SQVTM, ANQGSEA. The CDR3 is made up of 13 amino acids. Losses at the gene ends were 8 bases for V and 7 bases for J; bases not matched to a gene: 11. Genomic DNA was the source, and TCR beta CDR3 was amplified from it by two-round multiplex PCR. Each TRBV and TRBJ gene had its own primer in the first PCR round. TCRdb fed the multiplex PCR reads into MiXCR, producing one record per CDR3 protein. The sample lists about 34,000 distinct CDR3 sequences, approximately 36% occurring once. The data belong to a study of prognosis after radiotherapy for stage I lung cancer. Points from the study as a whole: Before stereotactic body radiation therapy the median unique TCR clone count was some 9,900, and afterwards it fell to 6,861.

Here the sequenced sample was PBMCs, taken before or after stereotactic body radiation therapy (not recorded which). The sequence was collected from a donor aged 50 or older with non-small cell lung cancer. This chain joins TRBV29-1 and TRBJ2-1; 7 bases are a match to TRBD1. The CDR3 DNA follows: TGCAGCCTCGCCGGGACAGTGCAAAATGAGCAGTTCTTC. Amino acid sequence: CSLAGTVQNEQFF.